This record looks at one TCR beta chain sequence and its context. Its antigen is still unknown. It has no much larger one-base neighbor in the sample; base qualities were not kept. This sample was included in a study of cytomegalovirus exposure and HLA in healthy donors (dated by TCRdb to the late 2010s). Broadly, across the study: In an earlier analysis of under 600 of the donors, about 260 Gb of sequence data and 100 million or so unique TCR beta sequences from about 179 million T cells were reported. HLA typing covered class I and class II loci at four-digit resolution. The later analysis used no new phenotypic data to find candidate immune exposures, relying instead on TCR beta sequences and their occurrence across donors. The genetic ancestry cluster associated with self-reported Caucasian donors included around four fifths of the roughly 410 genotyped donors. On average, around 200,000 unique TCR beta nucleotide sequences were sequenced per donor among some 420 genotyped donors of the cohort, with roughly 19% of those sequences being non-productive. In a later genetic analysis, genome-wide SNP genotypes for about 55% of the roughly 700 donors were used, and that subset was treated as a discovery cohort. To decide whether each TCR beta V gene segment behaved as functional or pseudogenic, an earlier analysis of fewer than 750 of the donors relied on high-throughput TCR beta sequencing. To predict cytomegalovirus infection status, the study brought together high-throughput TCR immunosequencing, statistical association of individual TCRs with disease status, and machine learning. A later analysis re-examined previously published TCR beta repertoires from 600 to 700 donors and added high-resolution HLA genotyping to investigate patterns of TCR occurrence. Five DR-DQ haplotypes were treated as single units for association and clustering because of strong linkage in the cohort. Every discovery cohort repertoire had been produced on one sequencing platform. The study aimed to test whether signatures of past pathogen exposure could be identified by cataloging public T cell receptors. In addition to the first cohort of around 670 subjects, a separate validation cohort of 120 different subjects was used. Using immunosequencing, the study profiled T cell repertoires from fewer than 700 subjects and related those repertoires to cytomegalovirus serostatus. Alongside the repertoire data, information on donor age, sex, ethnicity and CMV serostatus was compiled. Approximately 300 gigabases of sequencing data and around 88 million unique TCR sequences made up an early release that covered around 640 HLA-typed donors. The number of typed donors differed by locus: about 629-640 for A, B, C, DRB1 and DQB1; 500 to 550 for DQA1; over 600 for DPA1; and some 430 for DPB1.

Library preparation was by the immunoSEQ multiplex PCR assay. The multiplex PCR relied on a mix of 60 forward primers for TCR Vbeta segments and 13 reverse primers for TCR Jbeta segments. The CDR3 region of rearranged TCR beta genes was amplified from genomic DNA by a multiplex PCR assay. The amplified TCR beta libraries were sequenced on the Illumina HiSeq System as 87-base-pair reads. Turning to the authors' computational methods: Across the roughly 600 repertoires, a later analysis counted tens of millions of unique TCR beta chains, roughly 11 million of which were shared by at least two donors. Raw reads were error-corrected and collapsed into unique sequences with a nearest-neighbor algorithm that merged closely related sequences to remove PCR and sequencing errors. To assign V, D and J gene segments, CDR3 sequences were aligned to IMGT reference sequences. For a sequence to be retained, a match of at least six nucleotides to both a V gene segment and a J gene segment was required. Rearrangements were classified as productive when the CDR3 lacked stop codons and remained in frame with V and J, and all other rearrangements were classified as non-productive. Following IMGT convention, CDR3 was defined as the stretch from the second conserved V-encoded cysteine to the conserved J-encoded phenylalanine. The earlier analysis of about 610 of the donors excluded any sequence lacking an unambiguous match to a single V gene segment. An earlier analysis of fewer than 750 of the donors classified V segments as functional when productive rearrangements were above 56.7% and as segregating when the standard deviation between donors was above 5%. A statistical classification framework was developed to diagnose cytomegalovirus status using the catalog of TCR beta chain sequences. In a later analysis, V and J genes were assigned by comparing TCR nucleotide sequences against IMGT/GENE-DB human TR gene sequences. The TCRdist pipeline was used in a later analysis to assign CDR3 sequences and most-parsimonious VDJ recombination scenarios. In a later analysis, each TCR beta chain was defined by its CDR3 amino acid sequence together with its V-gene family, and reads without a unique V-gene family were excluded. A later analysis removed 592 highly shared, low-generation-probability nucleotide sequences to deal with suspected cross-contamination and a sequencing artifact. A later analysis calculated a clonal expansion index for each public chain from normalized within-repertoire ranks of inferred template counts. A later analysis computed generation probabilities with a VDJ recombination model fitted to out-of-frame rearrangements, and checked the results against IGoR. In a later analysis, hypergeometric tests were used to score TCR-TCR, TCR-HLA and TCR-CMV co-occurrence, with a repertoire-size bias correction applied to TCR pairs. To estimate false discovery rates, a later analysis permuted the HLA or CMV assignments 20 times. A later analysis grouped co-occurring TCRs with DBSCAN, adding TCRdist sequence similarity when clustering within HLA-allele-positive subsets. Repertoires with fewer than 30,000 or more than 120,000 public chains, plus five repertoires with anomalous nucleotide sharing, were excluded from co-occurrence clustering. TCRdb obtained this table from immuneACCESS and retained in-frame rearrangements with V and J assigned. These tables miss some clones; where compared with another copy, unresolved V genes account for less than half of the shortfall, and the remainder is unexplained. For V, J and clone size, that table is used; D and trimming come from the DNA. The sample has about 64,000 clones on record, more than 60% of them singletons. The leading ten clones occupy 5% of the sample.

The germline V gene encodes CDR1 SGHTA and CDR2 FQGTGA. V is cut back by 5 bases and J by 4 bases, with 7 bases in the junction unmatched. The CDR3, cysteine through phenylalanine, is 15 amino acids long. Only the CDR3 DNA stays, 45 bases, in frame from base 1. Findings and caveats that apply to the study as a whole: Broadly in line with IMGT annotations, most TCR beta V segments showed up in productive rearrangements about 87% or about 30% of the time in an earlier analysis of 450 to 600 of the donors. A further reported finding was that TCR beta sequences accurately predicted the HLA-A and HLA-B alleles for most subjects in the first cohort. In the study, approximately 160 TCR beta chains were listed as associated with cytomegalovirus. Most CMV-associated TCR beta chains appeared to be HLA-restricted in a later analysis, and the HLA associations seemed to be driven largely by CMV exposure. An association between a missense DCLRE1C variant and V-gene and J-gene trimming of TCR beta chains was found in a later genetic analysis and replicated in an independent cohort. Because HLA typing was missing for some donors at each locus, association tests included only the typed subset. For the cohort, immune exposure information was limited to CMV serostatus. Some IMGT-functional V segments, including TRBV6-2 and TRBV6-3, could not be told apart with the 87-base-pair reads, so those segments were excluded. In a later analysis, HLA-associated TCR beta chains showed more clonal expansion and lower generation probabilities than non-associated chains that were equally common. Across donors, most TCR sequences were observed very rarely, whereas some public TCRs were present in many individuals. The authors suggested that the approach could potentially be extended to other disease states and immunological phenotypes. Assigning TCR associations to individual alleles was difficult when HLA alleles, especially DR and DQ, strongly co-occurred. Linkage disequilibrium might explain the correlated functional status among segregating V segments, but an unknown experimental factor could not be excluded. A few of the identified cytomegalovirus-associated TCR beta chains were confirmed in vitro to be specific for cytomegalovirus antigens. The earlier analysis of almost 600 of the donors excluded roughly 17 rarely observed V segments, including chromosome 9 orphons, because counts were too low. The classifier was reported to diagnose cytomegalovirus status with high specificity and sensitivity in both the original cohort and the validation cohort. A later analysis associated 17,000 or so TCR beta sequences with specific HLA alleles at a false discovery rate of 0.05. The sequencing pipeline was judged likely to have produced a cluster of highly shared sequence variants as a technical artifact. Compared with the approximately 670-donor mean, donors in an Asian-associated ancestry cluster had fewer N-insertions in productive TCRs, according to a later genetic analysis. This cohort had only TCR beta chains sequenced, and the lack of alpha or paired-chain data limited which features could be detected. Several of the top co-occurrence clusters appeared to be linked to parvovirus B19, influenza, CMV and Epstein-Barr virus, according to a later analysis. The presence/absence analyses assumed that sequencing depth was roughly uniform across donors, and that assumption may not be true. According to a later analysis, TCR association rates differed among HLA loci, with DRB1 alleles showing the most associated TCRs and HLA-C alleles showing the fewest.

The cohort consisted of fewer than 700 healthy bone marrow donors. Cohort members were all nominally healthy when sampled, although unrecorded immune exposures were likely present. The donor tested CMV seropositive and was one of the 289 seropositive cohort members. A peripheral blood sample was provided by each donor, and peripheral blood mononuclear cells were used for TCR beta sequencing. The Qiagen DNeasy Blood Extraction Kit was used to extract genomic DNA from the blood cell samples. The receptor's source is a male donor in good health and CMV-seropositive. The sequence is built from TRBV7-3 and TRBJ2-1; 8 bases in the middle match TRBD2. Sequencing used PBMCs. The bases are TGTGCCAGCAGCCCCAATAGCGGGGCTTACAATGAGCAGTTCTTC. The encoded protein is CASSPNSGAYNEQFF.